Described below is a single TCR beta chain sequence and its context. PCR was performed using 60 Vbeta and 13 Jbeta primers. The repertoire was sequenced with immunoSEQ multiplex PCR; TCRdb's copy has only in-frame clones and lacks some. This sample's clone table lists tens of thousands of clones. CDR1 SGHDN and CDR2 FVKESK come from the germline V gene. This CDR3 comprises 15 residues. V trimming: 2 bases; J trimming: 5 bases; junction bases outside the gene matches: 7. The source of the sample is a study of cytomegalovirus exposure and HLA in healthy donors. For the study at large: Roughly 180 million T cells yielded 117 million unique TCR beta sequences, as an earlier analysis found.

This clonotype was sampled from a boy between 5 and 17 years old in good health and CMV-seronegative. The sample taken for sequencing was PBMCs. The chain is built from TRBV14 and TRBJ1-2; TRBD1 agrees at 8 bases. The CDR3 DNA reads as TGTGCCAGCAGCCAAAAGGGACAGGCCGGTTATGGCTACACCTTC. Its translation: CASSQKGQAGYGYTF.